Shown below are 27 T cell receptor beta chains from a single sample sequenced in a study of blood T cell repertoires in COVID-19. Profiling relied on immunoSEQ multiplex PCR, and the TCRdb table lists in-frame clones only, not all of them. The sample includes 85,000 to 130,000 clones, approximately 92% of them seen just once. The sample comprised peripheral blood. The receptors originated from a man in his 70s with acute or convalescent COVID-19.

This chain uses TRBV18 with TRBJ1-1; 10 bases line up with TRBD1. With 0 bases clipped from V and 4 bases from J, the junction kept 8 bases outside the gene matches. This CDR3 is built from 17 residues. Germline V gene data show CDR1 as KGHSH and CDR2 as LQKENI. CDR3 DNA: TGTGCCAGCTCACCACCCGGGACAGGGGTTGAGGTCACTGAAGCTTTCTTT. This sequence encodes CASSPPGTGVEVTEAFF. Supplemented by reference TRBV18 and TRBJ1-1, the full variable domain reads NAGVMQNPRHLVRRRGQEARLRCSPMKGHSHVYWYRQLPEEGLKFMVYLQKENIIDESGMPKERFSAEFPKEGPSILRIQQVVRGDSAAYFCASSPPGTGVEVTEAFFGQGTRLTVV.

CDR3 region: CASSVGMTSGREIEQFF. The CDR3 coding sequence is TGTGCCAGCAGCGTAGGAATGACTAGCGGGAGGGAGATTGAGCAGTTCTTC. The chain employs TRBV9 and TRBJ2-1; 14 bases agree with TRBD2. The CDR3 runs 17 residues. Germline values: CDR1 SGDLS, CDR2 YYNGEE. J gave up 9 bases and V 0 bases, and 8 bases lay outside the gene matches.

This clone has just one count. The rearrangement uses TRBV11-1 and TRBJ2-3; the match to TRBD2 covers 9 bases. Germline CDR1 is SGHAT and CDR2 is FQDESV (reference sequence). The V and J ends lost 5 bases and 6 bases, in that order; junction bases with no gene match: 6. The CDR3 has 14 residues. CDR3 nucleotide sequence: TGTGCCAGCAGCAATAGCGGGAGATCTGATACGCAGTATTTT. Protein sequence: CASSNSGRSDTQYF.

J is TRBJ2-3 and V is TRBV5-1; TRBD2 matches at 7 bases. J was trimmed by 6 bases and V by 4 bases; bases with no gene match: 11. Germline assignment: CDR1 SGHRS and CDR2 YFSETQ. The CDR3 loop spans 15 amino acids. The CDR3 here is CASSDPGGLVDTQYF. CDR3 nucleotide sequence: TGCGCCAGCAGCGACCCGGGAGGCCTGGTTGATACGCAGTATTTT.

The chain couples TRBV24-1 to TRBJ2-3, with 11 bases fitting TRBD1. The CDR3 is 13 residues long. The junction had 0 bases not matched to a gene; V was cut back by 5 bases and J by 6 bases. From germline, CDR1 is KGHDR and CDR2 SFDVKD. The DNA of the CDR3 is TGTGCCACCAGTGGGACAGGGGGCGATACGCAGTATTTT. Translating gives CATSGTGGDTQYF.

This chain links TRBV11-3 with TRBJ1-2, with D possibly TRBD1 on 5 matching bases. The CDR3 sequence is 12 residues long. Trimming shortened V by 5 bases and J by 7 bases, and 11 bases separated the two germline ends. Looked up from germline, CDR1 is SGHNT and CDR2 is YENEEA. CDR3 loop: CASSPRQGGYTF. The CDR3 bases are TGTGCCAGCAGCCCACGTCAGGGTGGCTACACCTTC.

The V and J genes are TRBV5-1 and TRBJ2-3; a possible D gene is TRBD1 (6 bases). Per germline, CDR1 SGHRS and CDR2 YFSETQ. Between the trimmed V and J ends, which lost 0 bases and 6 bases, there was a span of 11 bases. The CDR3 is 14 amino acids. The CDR3 sequence: CASSLGGQWDTQYF. In nucleotides, the CDR3 is TGCGCCAGCAGCTTGGGGGGGCAGTGGGATACGCAGTATTTT.

This chain joins TRBV29-1 and TRBJ2-1; no firm D call. The CDR3 totals 16 residues. Looked up from germline, CDR1 is SQVTM and CDR2 is ANQGSEA. Trimming stripped 1 base from V and 6 bases from J, with 19 bases between. CDR3 region: CSVEGSFGGTTNEQFF. CDR3 bases: TGCAGCGTTGAAGGATCCTTTGGCGGAACTACCAATGAGCAGTTCTTC.

This clone was found once. The chain is built from TRBV18 and TRBJ1-1, with D possibly TRBD1 on 5 matching bases. V lost 3 bases and J 1 base, leaving 12 bases between the germline ends. The CDR3 is made up of 15 amino acids. Germline assignment: CDR1 KGHSH and CDR2 LQKENI. In DNA form, the CDR3 reads TGTGCCAGCTCACCTCCCGGGGACTCGAACACTGAAGCTTTCTTT. Its protein is CASSPPGDSNTEAFF. The full variable domain, in which reference TRBV18 and TRBJ1-1 provide the parts outside the CDR3, is NAGVMQNPRHLVRRRGQEARLRCSPMKGHSHVYWYRQLPEEGLKFMVYLQKENIIDESGMPKERFSAEFPKEGPSILRIQQVVRGDSAAYFCASSPPGDSNTEAFFGQGTRLTVV.

The chain has TRBV10-3 and TRBJ1-5; D is undetermined. The germline V gene has CDR1 ENHRY and CDR2 SYGVKD. This CDR3 has 17 residues. The ends were cut back, 5 bases at V and 7 bases at J, with 24 bases in the middle. CDR3 coding DNA: TGTGCCATCAGTCCTACAGTGTCTTTATTAAGACCCCAGCCCCAGCATTTT. Translated, it gives CAISPTVSLLRPQPQHF.

This clone came up once. The V gene is TRBV28, the J gene TRBJ2-7, with 10 bases lining up with TRBD1. The trim removed 1 base at V and 6 bases at J, leaving 3 bases unmatched. This CDR3 has 14 amino acids. The germline gives CDR1 MDHEN, CDR2 SYDVKM. The CDR3 DNA reads TGTGCCAGCAGTTTATCCGGGACAGGGGCCGAGCAGTACTTC. As protein: CASSLSGTGAEQYF.

The rearrangement links TRBV11-3 to TRBJ2-2; D unclear. The CDR3 length is 13 residues. The V gene's germline CDR1 is SGHNT and CDR2 YENEEA. Trimming took off 1 base at V and 6 bases at J, with 6 bases between the two ends. Here the CDR3 reads CASSLVGPGELFF. Written as DNA, the CDR3 is TGTGCCAGCAGCTTAGTTGGGCCCGGGGAGCTGTTTTTT. The full variable domain, with the rest looked up from reference TRBV11-3 and TRBJ2-2, is EAGVVQSPRYKIIEKKQPVAFWCNPISGHNTLYWYLQNLGQGPELLIRYENEEAVDDSQLPKDRFSAERLKGVDSTLKIQPAELGDSAVYLCASSLVGPGELFFGEGSRLTVL.

The CDR3 sequence: CANVPGFTLANYGYTF. The CDR3 region has the DNA TGTGCCAACGTTCCGGGTTTCACCTTAGCTAACTATGGCTACACCTTC. The chain joins TRBV3-1 (or the pseudogene TRBV3-2) to TRBJ1-2; unclear D gene. The germline V gene encodes CDR1 LGHDT and CDR2 YNNKEL (reference sequence). Trimming cost V 10 bases and J 0 bases, with 21 bases left between them. The CDR3 sequence is 16 residues long.

The chain couples TRBV6-5 to TRBJ2-3; the match to TRBD2 covers 7 bases. Trimming took 7 bases from V and 1 from J; bases not matched to a gene: 5. CDR3 size: 14 residues. Germline assignment: CDR1 MNHEY and CDR2 SVGAGI. The CDR3 is CASTRLAGTDTQYF. The CDR3 coding sequence is TGTGCCAGCACCCGGCTAGCGGGCACAGATACGCAGTATTTT.

This clone was counted once. V and J are TRBV27 and TRBJ2-3; 9 bases line up with TRBD1. CDR1 is MNHEY, CDR2 SMNVEV, per germline (reference sequence). This CDR3 comprises 15 residues. The V gene end was trimmed by 6 bases and the J gene end by 2 bases; junction bases not matched to a gene: 6. The CDR3 sequence is CASSAGTGFTDTQYF. Written as DNA, the CDR3 is TGTGCCAGCAGCGCCGGGACAGGGTTCACAGATACGCAGTATTTT.

The rearrangement links TRBV25-1 to TRBJ1-6, with TRBD1 matching over 9 bases. This CDR3 is 15 amino acids long. Germline V gene lookup returns CDR1 MGHDK and CDR2 SYGVNS. Trimming took 2 bases from V and 10 from J; bases not matched to a gene: 6. CDR3 bases: TGTGCCAGCAGTGAACGGGGACAGGGAGAGTCACCCCTCCACTTT. Its protein is CASSERGQGESPLHF.

This chain connects TRBV7-9 to TRBJ2-5, with D tentatively TRBD1 (6 bases). Deletions cut 1 base from V and 1 base from J, with 10 bases between. CDR3 length equals 15 residues. Germline values: CDR1 SEHNR, CDR2 FQNEAQ (reference sequence). The CDR3 DNA is TGTGCCAGCAGCTTAGGCAGGGGCCCCCAAGAGACCCAGTACTTC. Amino acids: CASSLGRGPQETQYF.

This clone was counted only a few times. The CDR3 is CASSMDETGFGYTF. The CDR3 DNA sequence: TGCGCCAGCAGCATGGACGAGACAGGGTTCGGCTACACCTTC. The chain couples TRBV5-1 to TRBJ1-2; 7 bases align to TRBD1. V lost 4 bases, J lost 8 bases, and 11 bases stayed unmatched. The CDR3 contains 14 residues. The germline V gene has CDR1 SGHRS and CDR2 YFSETQ.

The chain links TRBV15 to TRBJ2-1; perhaps TRBD1 as D (5 bases). Germline values: CDR1 LNHNV, CDR2 YYDKDF (reference sequence). V gave up 0 bases and J gave up 4 bases, with 10 bases separating them. The CDR3 loop spans 15 amino acids. The CDR3 region is CATSREGQVYNEQFF. The DNA for the CDR3 is TGTGCCACCAGCAGAGAGGGGCAAGTGTACAATGAGCAGTTCTTC.

This clone appeared once. The chain links TRBV9 to TRBJ2-5; TRBD2 agrees at 13 bases. There are 16 residues in the CDR3. The germline V gene encodes CDR1 SGDLS and CDR2 YYNGEE. Unmatched junction bases numbered 3, after V lost 4 bases and J lost 0 bases. The DNA of the CDR3 is TGTGCCAGCAGCACAACTAGCGGGAGGGACCAAGAGACCCAGTACTTC. It is translated as CASSTTSGRDQETQYF.

The rearrangement joins TRBV6-9 to TRBJ1-2, with 7 bases identical to TRBD1. V shed 6 bases and J 4 bases; nucleotides not matched to a gene: 5. Per the germline V gene, CDR1 is MNHGY and CDR2 is SVAAGI. This CDR3 is 13 amino acids long. The CDR3 DNA sequence: TGTGCCAGCAGCTCGGGACAGAGCTATGGCTACACCTTC. Encoded protein: CASSSGQSYGYTF.

The gene calls are TRBV5-1 and TRBJ2-4; D perhaps matches TRBD2 (6 bases). The V gene's germline CDR1 is SGHRS and CDR2 YFSETQ. The CDR3 totals 13 residues. The V gene lost 5 bases and the J gene lost 7 bases, with 13 bases spanning the gap. CDR3 DNA: TGCGCCAGCAGGTGGAGGGCAGAGAACATTCAGTACTTC. This gives the protein CASRWRAENIQYF.

This clone is a singleton in its sample. In DNA form, the CDR3 reads TGTGCCAGCAGTTTAAATGGCGGGAGCTCCTACGAGCAGTACTTC. This sequence encodes CASSLNGGSSYEQYF. The chain combines TRBV27 with TRBJ2-7; 7 bases match TRBD2. This CDR3 has 15 residues. Trimming cost V 2 bases and J 0 bases; bases outside gene matches: 4. CDR1 and CDR2 (germline): MNHEY, SMNVEV (reference sequence).

The chain carries TRBV5-1 and TRBJ1-5; TRBD1 is a possible D gene (5 bases). Trimming pared 5 bases from V and 3 bases from J, leaving 15 bases between. Germline-derived CDR1 and CDR2 are SGHRS and YFSETQ. The CDR3 is 15 residues long. The CDR3 DNA reads TGCGCCAGCAGGCTTTGGGCGGGGGTCAATCAGCCCCAGCATTTT. As protein: CASRLWAGVNQPQHF.

The chain employs TRBV6-5 and TRBJ1-1; no reliable D call. This CDR3 has 14 amino acids. The germline V gene encodes CDR1 MNHEY and CDR2 SVGAGI. V was pared by 7 bases and J by 7 bases, with 19 bases between. CDR3 region: CASIPRIARGEAFF. The CDR3 region has the DNA TGTGCCAGCATCCCCCGGATAGCGCGGGGTGAAGCTTTCTTT.

The V gene is TRBV15, the J gene TRBJ2-2; the D gene is possibly TRBD2 (5 bases). Germline CDR1 reads LNHNV; CDR2 reads YYDKDF (reference sequence). With 8 bases removed from V and 6 bases from J, the gap between germline ends came to 16 bases. The CDR3 extends over 14 amino acids. In DNA form, the CDR3 reads TGTGCCACCCGCCGTAGCGTCGGGCCCGGGGAGCTGTTTTTT. Residues: CATRRSVGPGELFF. The complete variable domain, with remaining parts taken from reference TRBV15 and TRBJ2-2, reads DAMVIQNPRYQVTQFGKPVTLSCSQTLNHNVMYWYQQKSSQAPKLLFHYYDKDFNNEADTPDNFQSRRPNTSFCFLDIRSPGLGDTAMYLCATRRSVGPGELFFGEGSRLTVL.

The table lists this clone with a count of one. The V and J genes are TRBV2 and TRBJ1-2, with D hard to call. This CDR3 has 11 amino acids. V was trimmed by 9 bases and J by 0 bases, leaving 5 bases between them. Germline V gene lookup returns CDR1 SNHLY and CDR2 FYNNEI. The CDR3 protein is CASPTNYGYTF. The CDR3, as DNA: TGTGCCAGTCCTACTAACTATGGCTACACCTTC.